This T cell receptor beta chain was recorded in a study of blood T cell repertoires in COVID-19. Study-level background: Specimens from acute and convalescent COVID-19 originated in the United States, Italy and Spain. Nucleic acid was either cDNA or gDNA, and it came from T cells, B-cell-depleted T cells, or PBMCs.

Germline CDR1 and CDR2: MDHEN and SYDVKM. J was trimmed by 7 bases and V by 6 bases; bases with no gene match: 14. The CDR3 contains 17 residues. Per the original data handling: Reference gene primer amplification gave nucleated cell count estimates. Sequencing used immunoSEQ multiplex PCR; TCRdb keeps in-frame clones, though not all of them. From that table come the V and J calls and clone size; the DNA was used to work out D and trimming. The sample consists of around 280,000 clones, 87% of them appearing once. Recovered participants had two consecutive negative NP/OP PCR tests, healthcare professional clearance, or symptom resolution.

Sample: PBMCs or T cells enriched from blood (not recorded which). The V and J genes are TRBV28 and TRBJ1-5, with TRBD1 matching 11 bases. The source of this sequence is a woman in her forties who had recovered from COVID-19. The CDR3 region is CASSHRDRGDGNQPQHF. DNA of the CDR3: TGTGCCAGCAGCCACCGGGACAGGGGGGACGGGAACCAGCCCCAGCATTTT. Variable domain in full (rest from reference TRBV28 and TRBJ1-5): DVKVTQSSRYLVKRTGEKVFLECVQDMDHENMFWYRQDPGLGLRLIYFSYDVKMKEKGDIPEGYSVSREKKERFSLILESASTNQTSMYLCASSHRDRGDGNQPQHFGDGTRLSIL.